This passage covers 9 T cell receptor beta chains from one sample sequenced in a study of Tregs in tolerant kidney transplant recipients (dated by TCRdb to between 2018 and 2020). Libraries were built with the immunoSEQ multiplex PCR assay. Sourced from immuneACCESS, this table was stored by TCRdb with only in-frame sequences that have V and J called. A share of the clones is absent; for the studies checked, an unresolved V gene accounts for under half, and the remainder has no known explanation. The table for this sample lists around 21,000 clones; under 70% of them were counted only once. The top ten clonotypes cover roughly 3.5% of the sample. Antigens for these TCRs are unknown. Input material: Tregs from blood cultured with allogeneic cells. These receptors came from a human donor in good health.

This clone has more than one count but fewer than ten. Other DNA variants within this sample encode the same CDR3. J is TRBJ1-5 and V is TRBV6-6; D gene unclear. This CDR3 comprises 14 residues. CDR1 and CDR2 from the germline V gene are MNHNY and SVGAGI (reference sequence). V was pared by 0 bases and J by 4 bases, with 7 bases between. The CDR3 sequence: CASSYSTRNQPQHF. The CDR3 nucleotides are TGTGCCAGCAGTTACTCGACAAGGAATCAGCCCCAGCATTTT.

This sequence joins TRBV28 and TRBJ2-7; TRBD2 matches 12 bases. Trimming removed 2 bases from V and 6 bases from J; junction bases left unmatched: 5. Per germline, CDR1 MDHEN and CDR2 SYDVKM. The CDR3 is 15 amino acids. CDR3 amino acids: CASSLGASGRGEQYF. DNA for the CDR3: TGTGCCAGCAGTTTAGGGGCTAGCGGGAGGGGCGAGCAGTACTTC.

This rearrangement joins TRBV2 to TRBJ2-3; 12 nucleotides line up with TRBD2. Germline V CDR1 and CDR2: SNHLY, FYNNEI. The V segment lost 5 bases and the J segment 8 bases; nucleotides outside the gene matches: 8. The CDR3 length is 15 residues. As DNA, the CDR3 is TGTGCCAGCAGTCGGGTTCTAGCGGGAGGGGGTACGCAGTATTTT. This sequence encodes CASSRVLAGGGTQYF.

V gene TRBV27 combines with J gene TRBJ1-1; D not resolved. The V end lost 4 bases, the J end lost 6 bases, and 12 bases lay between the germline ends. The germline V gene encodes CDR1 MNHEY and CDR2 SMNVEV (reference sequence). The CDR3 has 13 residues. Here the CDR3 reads CASSSRYGSEAFF. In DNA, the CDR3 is TGTGCCAGCAGTTCTCGTTATGGGTCTGAAGCTTTCTTT.

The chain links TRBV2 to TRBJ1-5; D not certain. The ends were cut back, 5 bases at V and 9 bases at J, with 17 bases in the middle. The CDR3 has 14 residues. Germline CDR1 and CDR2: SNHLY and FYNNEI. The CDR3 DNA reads TGTGCCAGCAGTCCCGACATCCTTTCAATGCCCCAGCATTTT. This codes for CASSPDILSMPQHF.

The chain's CDR3 is CASTLVGVTEAFF. The CDR3 DNA follows: TGTGCCAGCACCTTGGTCGGGGTGACTGAAGCTTTCTTT. The V gene is TRBV2, the J gene TRBJ1-1, with D uncertain. Germline CDR1 and CDR2: SNHLY and FYNNEI. The V gene lost 7 bases and the J gene lost 5 bases, with 14 bases spanning the gap. The CDR3 runs to 13 residues.

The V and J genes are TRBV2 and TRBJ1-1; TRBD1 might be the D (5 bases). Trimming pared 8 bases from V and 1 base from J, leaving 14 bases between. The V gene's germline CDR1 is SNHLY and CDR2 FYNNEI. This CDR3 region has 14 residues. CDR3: CASSREQGNTEAFF. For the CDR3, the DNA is TGTGCCAGCTCAAGGGAGCAGGGGAACACTGAAGCTTTCTTT.

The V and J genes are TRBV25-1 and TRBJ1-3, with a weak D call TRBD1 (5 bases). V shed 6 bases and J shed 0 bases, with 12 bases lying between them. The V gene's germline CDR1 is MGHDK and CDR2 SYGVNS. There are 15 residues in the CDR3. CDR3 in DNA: TGTGCCAGCAGCCCTGACAGCTACTCTGGAAACACCATATATTTT. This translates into CASSPDSYSGNTIYF.

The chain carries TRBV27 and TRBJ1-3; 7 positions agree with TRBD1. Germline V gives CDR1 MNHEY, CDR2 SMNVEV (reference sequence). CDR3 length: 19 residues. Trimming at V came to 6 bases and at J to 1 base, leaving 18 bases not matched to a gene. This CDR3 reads CASRPSFGLQGYSGNTIYF. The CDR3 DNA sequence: TGTGCCAGCAGACCCTCCTTTGGCTTACAGGGGTATTCTGGAAACACCATATATTTT.